Presented here are 9 T cell receptor beta chains from one specimen sequenced in a study of blood T cell repertoires in COVID-19. Only in-frame clones appear in the TCRdb table, and some are missing; sequencing was by immunoSEQ multiplex PCR. The sample has around 130,000 clones; more than 70% are singletons. Input material: peripheral blood. These TCRs come from a human donor in a cohort sampled during active COVID-19.

The gene calls are TRBV29-1 and TRBJ2-7, with D possibly TRBD1 on 6 matching bases. The CDR3 covers 14 residues. Trimming shortened V by 4 bases and J by 2 bases, and 15 bases separated the two germline ends. Per germline, CDR1 SQVTM and CDR2 ANQGSEA. The CDR3, as DNA: TGCAGCGTTGTAGAAGGGGGTCTGACCTACGAGCAGTACTTC. Amino acids: CSVVEGGLTYEQYF.

This clone was picked up a small number of times. The chain has TRBV10-2 and TRBJ1-2; 7 nucleotides agree with TRBD1. This CDR3 spans 12 amino acids. The V gene end was trimmed by 10 bases and the J gene end by 6 bases; junction bases not matched to a gene: 8. Per germline, CDR1 WSHSY and CDR2 SAAADI. CDR3 sequence (DNA): TGCGCCATTGGGGAGACAGGGAATGGCTACACCTTC. Encoded protein: CAIGETGNGYTF.

The chain couples TRBV19 to TRBJ1-6; 9 positions agree with TRBD1. Germline V CDR1 and CDR2: LNHDA, SQIVND (reference sequence). Trimming removed 5 bases from V and 14 bases from J; junction bases left unmatched: 16. This CDR3 comprises 16 residues. The CDR3 sequence is CASSVLPGTGISSLHF. CDR3 in DNA: TGTGCCAGTAGTGTACTCCCTGGGACAGGGATTTCGTCCCTCCACTTT.

The chain links TRBV18 to TRBJ2-7; the D is unclear. The ends were cut back, 3 bases at V and 1 base at J, with 4 bases in the middle. The CDR3 has 12 amino acids. CDR1 KGHSH and CDR2 LQKENI come from the germline V gene. CDR3 region: CASSPSSYEQYF. Written as DNA, the CDR3 is TGTGCCAGCTCACCTTCTTCCTACGAGCAGTACTTC.

This rearrangement joins TRBV27 to TRBJ1-5; no clear D gene. Trimming took off 3 bases at V and 7 bases at J, with 13 bases between the two ends. The CDR3 contains 14 residues. CDR1 MNHEY and CDR2 SMNVEV come from the germline V gene (reference sequence). CDR3 sequence reads: CASSFAGISQPQHF. DNA of the CDR3: TGTGCCAGCAGTTTTGCAGGAATAAGCCAGCCCCAGCATTTT.

The V and J genes are TRBV6-5 and TRBJ2-7, with TRBD2 matching over 8 bases. This CDR3 has 15 residues. Looked up from germline, CDR1 is MNHEY and CDR2 is SVGAGI. Germline trimming cut 6 bases from V and 5 bases from J; bases unmatched to any gene: 12. DNA of the CDR3: TGTGCCAGCAGCCGCGACCCGGGACTAGGAAACGAGCAGTACTTC. The encoded protein is CASSRDPGLGNEQYF.

This clone was recorded a few times. J is TRBJ1-2 and V is TRBV6-5; D uncertain. Germline V CDR1 and CDR2: MNHEY, SVGAGI. Trimming took 7 bases from V and 4 from J, leaving 13 bases between them. The length of the CDR3 is 13 residues. The CDR3: CASTDGYSYGYTF. In DNA, the CDR3 is TGTGCCAGCACCGATGGGTACAGCTATGGCTACACCTTC.

This clone appeared a few times. The CDR3 DNA is TGTGCCAGCAGTTTACAAGGACAGGCCTCCTACGAGCAGTACTTC. Protein sequence: CASSLQGQASYEQYF. This chain joins TRBV27 and TRBJ2-7, with TRBD1 matching 7 bases. The CDR3 loop spans 15 amino acids. The germline V gene encodes CDR1 MNHEY and CDR2 SMNVEV (reference sequence). Germline trimming cut 2 bases from V and 0 bases from J; bases unmatched to any gene: 4.

The genes are TRBV28 and TRBJ2-7, with TRBD1 matching over 8 bases. Germline V gene lookup returns CDR1 MDHEN and CDR2 SYDVKM. Trimming at V came to 3 bases and at J to 3 bases, leaving 1 base not matched to a gene. This CDR3 contains 13 residues. This CDR3 is CASSFGQGYEQYF. The CDR3, as DNA: TGTGCCAGCAGTTTCGGACAGGGCTACGAGCAGTACTTC.